This T cell receptor beta chain was found in a study of T cell repertoires in cytomegalovirus infection. TCRdb ran MiXCR on the reads and lists one entry per CDR3 protein. The data hold over 450,000 distinct CDR3 sequences, with roughly 12% observed a single time. This clonotype occurred many times. The CDR3 consists of 14 residues. Germline CDR1 and CDR2: SQVTM and ANQGSEA. The V gene end was trimmed by 0 bases and the J gene end by 5 bases; junction bases not matched to a gene: 4. Sequenced material: PBMCs. The V gene is TRBV29-1, the J gene TRBJ1-2, with TRBD1 matching 9 bases. The sequence came from a human donor in good health (CMV status not recorded). Some clones in this sample may be carry-over from other donors' samples. The CDR3 is CSVEDPDRGYGYTF. CDR3 coding DNA: TGCAGCGTTGAAGATCCCGACAGGGGGTATGGCTACACCTTC.